The rows below give T cell receptor beta chains drawn from one sample of a study of blood T cells in healthy people across ages. Using its own MiXCR run on the 5' RACE reads, TCRdb lists one record per CDR3 protein. The data contain about 680,000 distinct CDR3 sequences, 45% to 50% of them seen just once; the ten biggest clones take up about 32%. The sample was blood. The receptors were sampled from an older woman in good health. Each CDR3 is given with its conserved first and last residue. A D gene is named only where the DNA matches it firmly. For some rows the clone size is stated as once, few or many, or as a class when expanded; others skip it.

V	D	J	size	CDR3	DNA
TRBV5-1	TRBD1	TRBJ2-1	-	CASSFTGGSRAGEQFF	TGCGCCAGCAGCTTTACAGGGGGCTCGAGAGCGGGTGAGCAGTTCTTC
TRBV4-3	-	TRBJ2-7	-	CASSQDRSGVSSYEQYF	TGCGCCAGCAGCCAAGATCGGTCCGGGGTGAGCTCCTACGAGCAGTACTTC
TRBV18	-	TRBJ2-1	-	CASSPQQATAYNEQFF	TGTGCCAGCTCACCACAGCAGGCAACGGCCTACAATGAGCAGTTCTTC
TRBV9	TRBD1	TRBJ1-4	-	CASSVSLGGQDANEKLFF	TGTGCCAGCAGCGTAAGCTTAGGAGGACAGGACGCTAATGAAAAACTGTTTTTT
TRBV7-3	-	TRBJ1-1	few	CASSSREGTEAFF	TGTGCCAGCAGCTCCCGGGAGGGCACTGAAGCTTTCTTT
TRBV20-1	-	TRBJ2-5	few	CSAPQRETQYF	TGCAGTGCCCCCCAGCGGGAGACCCAGTACTTC
TRBV7-9	TRBD1	TRBJ2-6	-	CASRTWRTGSSGANVLTF	TGTGCCAGCAGGACCTGGAGGACAGGCAGCTCTGGGGCCAACGTCCTGACTTTC
TRBV6-2/TRBV6-3	-	TRBJ2-3	-	CASSYRQTSTDTQYF	TGTGCCAGCAGTTACCGGCAGACTAGCACAGATACGCAGTATTTT
TRBV19	-	TRBJ2-6	few	CASSIGGGAGANVLTF	TGTGCCAGTAGTATAGGTGGGGGAGCTGGGGCCAACGTCCTGACTTTC
TRBV29-1	TRBD2	TRBJ2-7	-	CSVEGLASGEQYF	TGCAGCGTTGAAGGACTAGCTTCGGGCGAGCAGTACTTC
TRBV5-1	-	TRBJ2-3	-	CASSLFGPDPRNTDTQYF	TGCGCCAGCAGCTTGTTTGGCCCCGACCCGCGAAACACAGATACGCAGTATTTT
TRBV7-8	TRBD1	TRBJ1-5	once	CASSLPRGRGQPQHF	TGTGCCAGCAGCTTACCCAGGGGGCGCGGTCAGCCCCAGCATTTT
TRBV25-1	-	TRBJ2-5	-	CASSAFRGETQYF	TGTGCCAGCAGTGCTTTCAGGGGAGAGACCCAGTACTTC
TRBV5-5	-	TRBJ2-1	few	CASSLEWQNNEQFF	TGTGCCAGCAGCTTGGAGTGGCAGAACAATGAGCAGTTCTTC
TRBV11-1	-	TRBJ2-7	-	CASSLGLRTYEQYF	TGTGCCAGCAGCTTAGGTCTCAGGACCTACGAGCAGTACTTC
TRBV6-5	TRBD1	TRBJ1-1	-	CASSLRTGGYMNTEAFF	TGTGCCAGCAGTTTAAGGACAGGGGGTTATATGAACACTGAAGCTTTCTTT
TRBV28	TRBD2	TRBJ2-7	-	CASSGLAGGRRSYEQYF	TGTGCCAGCAGTGGACTAGCGGGAGGAAGGCGCTCCTACGAGCAGTACTTC
TRBV29-1	-	TRBJ2-5	-	CSVDAGALETQYF	TGCAGCGTTGATGCAGGGGCCTTAGAGACCCAGTACTTC
TRBV7-3	TRBD2	TRBJ2-1	-	CASSLHGTSGLNEQFF	TGTGCCAGCAGCCTACACGGGACTAGCGGGCTCAATGAGCAGTTCTTC
TRBV29-1	TRBD2	TRBJ2-3	-	CSVEVDGGITDTQYF	TGCAGCGTTGAAGTCGACGGGGGGATCACAGATACGCAGTATTTT
TRBV7-2	-	TRBJ1-1	-	CASSLERGRTEAFF	TGTGCCAGCAGCTTAGAGCGGGGTAGGACTGAAGCTTTCTTT
TRBV4-3	TRBD2	TRBJ2-3	many	CASSQGSSGIGTDTQYF	TGCGCCAGCAGCCAAGGGTCTAGCGGGATTGGGACGGATACGCAGTATTTT
TRBV7-9	-	TRBJ1-3	-	CASSLLLGRYSGNTIYF	TGTGCCAGCAGCTTACTCCTGGGGAGGTATAGTGGAAACACCATATATTTT
TRBV20-1	-	TRBJ1-6	once	CSGNTGENSPLHF	TGCAGTGGTAACACAGGAGAAAATTCACCCCTCCACTTT
TRBV7-2	TRBD2	TRBJ2-1	many	CASSLAGVENEQFF	TGTGCCAGCAGCCTAGCGGGAGTGGAGAATGAGCAGTTCTTC
TRBV29-1	TRBD2	TRBJ2-1	few	CSVEGTSGSYGDEQFF	TGCAGCGTTGAAGGGACTAGCGGGAGTTATGGAGATGAGCAGTTCTTC
TRBV7-2	TRBD2	TRBJ2-7	-	CASSSGAGGGVYEQYF	TGTGCCAGCAGCTCCGGAGCGGGAGGGGGTGTGTACGAGCAGTACTTC
TRBV7-8	-	TRBJ2-3	-	CASSREGVSSADTQYF	TGTGCCAGCAGCCGAGAGGGGGTCAGTTCCGCAGATACGCAGTATTTT
TRBV5-6	-	TRBJ1-1	-	CASSLLGSNTEAFF	TGTGCCAGCAGCTTGCTCGGATCGAACACTGAAGCTTTCTTT
TRBV7-3	TRBD2	TRBJ2-3	-	CASSLFSGNTDTQYF	TGTGCCAGCAGCTTATTTAGCGGGAACACAGATACGCAGTATTTT
TRBV2	TRBD1	TRBJ2-7	few	CASGQGPYEQYF	TGTGCCAGTGGACAGGGTCCCTACGAGCAGTACTTC
TRBV20-1	TRBD2	TRBJ2-7	-	CSASNTSGFREQYF	TGCAGTGCTAGTAATACTAGCGGTTTTCGGGAGCAGTACTTC
TRBV4-3	TRBD2	TRBJ2-3	-	CASSQEPAGGPGTDTQYF	TGCGCCAGCAGCCAAGAGCCAGCGGGAGGGCCGGGCACAGATACGCAGTATTTT
TRBV28	-	TRBJ2-7	-	CASIRVPHEQYF	TGTGCCAGCATTAGGGTCCCCCACGAGCAGTACTTC
TRBV10-3	-	TRBJ2-1	few	CAISDTGPRYNEQFF	TGTGCCATCAGTGACACAGGGCCGAGATACAATGAGCAGTTCTTC
TRBV7-2	TRBD2	TRBJ2-1	few	CASSLIWREAEQFF	TGTGCCAGCAGCTTAATCTGGCGGGAGGCTGAGCAGTTCTTC
TRBV20-1	-	TRBJ2-1	-	CSARVLERSYNEQFF	TGCAGTGCTAGAGTTTTAGAAAGGTCCTACAATGAGCAGTTCTTC
TRBV24-1	TRBD2	TRBJ2-1	-	CATSGLKREGSYNEQFF	TGTGCCACCAGTGGTCTGAAGCGGGAGGGGTCCTACAATGAGCAGTTCTTC
TRBV7-9	TRBD1	TRBJ2-1	-	CASSSFSRQGAAYEQFF	TGTGCCAGCAGCTCGTTTAGTCGACAGGGGGCTGCCTATGAGCAGTTCTTC
TRBV30	-	TRBJ2-7	-	CAWSAYPMSYEQYF	TGTGCCTGGAGTGCCTACCCGATGTCCTACGAGCAGTACTTC
TRBV10-3	-	TRBJ2-6	-	CAISESNGDSGANVLTF	TGTGCCATCAGTGAGTCGAACGGGGACTCTGGGGCCAACGTCCTGACTTTC
TRBV7-2	-	TRBJ2-5	few	CASSSTRGETQYF	TGTGCCAGCAGCTCCACTAGGGGAGAGACCCAGTACTTC
TRBV7-2	TRBD1	TRBJ1-2	few	CASSLRQGLNGYTF	TGTGCCAGCAGCTTAAGACAGGGGCTGAATGGCTACACCTTC
TRBV5-6	-	TRBJ1-6	-	CASSQRQAIRNSPLHF	TGTGCCAGCAGCCAAAGACAGGCGATTAGAAATTCACCCCTCCACTTT
TRBV7-9	-	TRBJ2-5	many	CASSSVQETQYF	TGTGCCAGCAGCTCCGTTCAAGAGACCCAGTACTTC
TRBV27	-	TRBJ1-1	-	CASGPNRANRANTEAFF	TGTGCCAGCGGCCCCAACCGGGCGAACAGGGCGAACACTGAAGCTTTCTTT
TRBV20-1	-	TRBJ2-1	-	CSGSTYNEQFF	TGCAGTGGATCGACCTACAATGAGCAGTTCTTC
TRBV20-1	TRBD2	TRBJ2-1	few	CSARGRLAGIINEQFF	TGCAGTGCTAGAGGGCGACTAGCGGGAATAATCAATGAGCAGTTCTTC
TRBV7-2	-	TRBJ1-1	-	CASSARGGAGNAEAFF	TGTGCCAGCAGCGCGCGAGGGGGGGCAGGGAACGCTGAAGCTTTCTTT
TRBV4-3	-	TRBJ1-1	-	CASSQDWGGTEAFF	TGCGCCAGCAGCCAAGATTGGGGGGGGACTGAAGCTTTCTTT
TRBV9	-	TRBJ1-1	-	CASSVSMNTEAFF	TGTGCCAGCAGCGTTTCAATGAACACTGAAGCTTTCTTT
TRBV5-1	TRBD2	TRBJ2-1	-	CASKREGGNDEQFF	TGCGCCAGCAAGCGGGAGGGAGGGAATGATGAGCAGTTCTTC
TRBV28	-	TRBJ2-5	-	CASSLVPVSYNEQYF	TGTGCCAGCAGTTTGGTCCCAGTCTCCTACAATGAGCAGTACTTC
TRBV7-3	TRBD2	TRBJ2-3	-	CASSPVGLAGAYKSTDTQYF	TGTGCCAGCAGCCCCGTAGGACTAGCGGGAGCTTACAAAAGCACAGATACGCAGTATTTT
TRBV28	TRBD2	TRBJ2-3	-	CASSATGTRLTDTQYF	TGTGCCAGCAGCGCTACCGGGACTAGGCTCACAGATACGCAGTATTTT
TRBV30	-	TRBJ1-1	few	CACNYRSLNTEAFF	TGTGCCTGTAACTACAGGAGTTTGAACACTGAAGCTTTCTTT
TRBV28	-	TRBJ2-7	-	CASSFRQEYYEQYF	TGTGCCAGCAGTTTTAGGCAGGAGTACTACGAGCAGTACTTC